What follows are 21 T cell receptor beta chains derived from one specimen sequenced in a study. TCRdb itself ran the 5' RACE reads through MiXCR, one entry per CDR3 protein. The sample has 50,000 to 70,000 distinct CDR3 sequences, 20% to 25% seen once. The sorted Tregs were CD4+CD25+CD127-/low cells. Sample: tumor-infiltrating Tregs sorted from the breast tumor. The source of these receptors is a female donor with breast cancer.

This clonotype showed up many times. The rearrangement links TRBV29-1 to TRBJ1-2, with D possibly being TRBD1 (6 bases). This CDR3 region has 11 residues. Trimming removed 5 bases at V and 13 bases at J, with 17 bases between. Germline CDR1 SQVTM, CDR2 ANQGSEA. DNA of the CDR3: TGCAGCGTTCCCGGACAGTTAAAACCCACCTTC. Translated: CSVPGQLKPTF.

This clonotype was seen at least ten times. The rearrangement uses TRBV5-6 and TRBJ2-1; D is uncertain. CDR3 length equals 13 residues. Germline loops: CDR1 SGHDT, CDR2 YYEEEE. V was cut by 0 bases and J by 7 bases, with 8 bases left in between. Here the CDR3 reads CASSLVQQNEQFF. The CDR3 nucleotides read TGTGCCAGCAGCTTGGTTCAGCAGAATGAGCAGTTCTTC. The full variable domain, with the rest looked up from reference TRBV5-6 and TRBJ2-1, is DAGVTQSPTHLIKTRGQQVTLRCSPKSGHDTVSWYQQALGQGPQFIFQYYEEEERQRGNFPDRFSGHQFPNYSSELNVNALLLGDSALYLCASSLVQQNEQFFGPGTRLTVL.

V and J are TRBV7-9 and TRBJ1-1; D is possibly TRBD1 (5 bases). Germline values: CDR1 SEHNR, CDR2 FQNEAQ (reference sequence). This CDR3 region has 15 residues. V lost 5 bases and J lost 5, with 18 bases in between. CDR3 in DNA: TGTGCCAGCAGCCTAGGTCTGGGGCGGTGGACTGAAGCTTTCTTT. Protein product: CASSLGLGRWTEAFF.

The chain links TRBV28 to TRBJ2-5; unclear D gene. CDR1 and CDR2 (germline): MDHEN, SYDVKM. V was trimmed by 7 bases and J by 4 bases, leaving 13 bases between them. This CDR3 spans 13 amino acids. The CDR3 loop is CASIPRALETQYF. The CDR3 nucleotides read TGTGCCAGCATCCCCCGCGCTTTAGAGACCCAGTACTTC.

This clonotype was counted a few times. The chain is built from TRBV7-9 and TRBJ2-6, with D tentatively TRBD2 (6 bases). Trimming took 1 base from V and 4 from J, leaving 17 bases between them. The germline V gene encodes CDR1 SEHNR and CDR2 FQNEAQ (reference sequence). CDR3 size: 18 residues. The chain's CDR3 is CASSLVGLQRAGANVLTF. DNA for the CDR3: TGTGCCAGCAGCTTAGTGGGACTTCAACGGGCCGGGGCCAACGTCCTGACTTTC. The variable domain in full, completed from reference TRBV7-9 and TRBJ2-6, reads DTGVSQNPRHKITKRGQNVTFRCDPISEHNRLYWYRQTLGQGPEFLTYFQNEAQLEKSRLLSDRFSAERPKGSFSTLEIQRTEQGDSAMYLCASSLVGLQRAGANVLTFGAGSRLTVL.

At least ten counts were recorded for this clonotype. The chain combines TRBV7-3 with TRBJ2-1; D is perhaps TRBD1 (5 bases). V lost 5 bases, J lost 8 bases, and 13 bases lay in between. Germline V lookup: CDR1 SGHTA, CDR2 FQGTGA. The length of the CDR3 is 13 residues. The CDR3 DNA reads TGTGCCAGCAGCCTGACAGAGACCGATGAGCAGTTCTTC. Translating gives CASSLTETDEQFF.

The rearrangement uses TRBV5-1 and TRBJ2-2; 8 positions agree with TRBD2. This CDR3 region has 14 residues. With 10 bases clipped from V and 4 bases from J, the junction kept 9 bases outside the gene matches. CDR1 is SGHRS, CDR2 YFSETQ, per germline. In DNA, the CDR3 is TGCGCCTGCAATAGCGGGATTACCACCGGGGAGCTGTTTTTT. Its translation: CACNSGITTGELFF. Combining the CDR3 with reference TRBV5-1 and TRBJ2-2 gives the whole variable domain KAGVTQTPRYLIKTRGQQVTLSCSPISGHRSVSWYQQTPGQGLQFLFEYFSETQRNKGNFPGRFSGRQFSNSRSEMNVSTLELGDSALYLCACNSGITTGELFFGEGSRLTVL.

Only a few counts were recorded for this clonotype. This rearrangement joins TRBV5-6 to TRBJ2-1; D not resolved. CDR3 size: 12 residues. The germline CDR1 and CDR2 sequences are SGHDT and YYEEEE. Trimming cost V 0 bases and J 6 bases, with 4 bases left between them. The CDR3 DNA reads TGTGCCAGCAGCTTGGGTCCCAATGAGCAGTTCTTC. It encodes CASSLGPNEQFF.

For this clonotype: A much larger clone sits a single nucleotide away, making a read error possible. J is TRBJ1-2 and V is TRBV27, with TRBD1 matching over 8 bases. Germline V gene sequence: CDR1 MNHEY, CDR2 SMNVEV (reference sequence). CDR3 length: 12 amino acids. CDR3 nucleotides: TGTGCCGGCAGCGACAGGGGTTATGGCTACACCTTC. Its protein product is CAGSDRGYGYTF.

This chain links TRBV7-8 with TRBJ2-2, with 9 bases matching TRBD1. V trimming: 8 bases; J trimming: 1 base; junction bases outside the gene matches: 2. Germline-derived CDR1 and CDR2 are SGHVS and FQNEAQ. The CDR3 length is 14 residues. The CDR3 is CASQGQGNTGELFF. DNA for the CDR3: TGTGCCAGCCAGGGACAGGGGAACACCGGGGAGCTGTTTTTT.

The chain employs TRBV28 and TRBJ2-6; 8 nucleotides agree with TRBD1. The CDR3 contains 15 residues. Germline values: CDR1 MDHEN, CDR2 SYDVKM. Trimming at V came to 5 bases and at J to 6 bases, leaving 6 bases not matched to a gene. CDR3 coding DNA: TGTGCCAGCAGTGGACAGGGAGTGGAGGCCAACGTCCTGACTTTC. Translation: CASSGQGVEANVLTF.

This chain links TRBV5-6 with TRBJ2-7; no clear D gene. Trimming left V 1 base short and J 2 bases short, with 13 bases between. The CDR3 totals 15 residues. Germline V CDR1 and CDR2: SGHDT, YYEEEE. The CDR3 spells CASSLIDNPTYEQYF. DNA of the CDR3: TGTGCCAGCAGCTTGATAGACAACCCCACCTACGAGCAGTACTTC.

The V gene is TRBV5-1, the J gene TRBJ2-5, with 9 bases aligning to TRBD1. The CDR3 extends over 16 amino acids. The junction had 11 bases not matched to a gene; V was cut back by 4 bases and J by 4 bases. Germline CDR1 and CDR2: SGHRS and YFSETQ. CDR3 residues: CASSLKEGQGRETQYF. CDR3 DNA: TGCGCCAGCAGCCTCAAGGAGGGACAGGGCAGAGAGACCCAGTACTTC.

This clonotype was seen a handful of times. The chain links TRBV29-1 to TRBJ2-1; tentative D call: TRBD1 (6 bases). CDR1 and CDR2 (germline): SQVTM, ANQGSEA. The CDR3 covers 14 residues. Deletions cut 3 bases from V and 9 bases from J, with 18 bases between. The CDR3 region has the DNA TGCAGCGTTGATAAGGGGACCCTCAGGGGTGAGCAGTTCTTC. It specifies CSVDKGTLRGEQFF.

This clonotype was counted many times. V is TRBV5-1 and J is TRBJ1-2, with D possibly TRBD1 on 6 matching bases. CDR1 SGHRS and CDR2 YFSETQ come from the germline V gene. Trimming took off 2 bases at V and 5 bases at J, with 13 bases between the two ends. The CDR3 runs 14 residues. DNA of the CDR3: TGCGCCAGCAGCTTACAGGGAGATCGTTATGGCTACACCTTC. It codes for CASSLQGDRYGYTF.

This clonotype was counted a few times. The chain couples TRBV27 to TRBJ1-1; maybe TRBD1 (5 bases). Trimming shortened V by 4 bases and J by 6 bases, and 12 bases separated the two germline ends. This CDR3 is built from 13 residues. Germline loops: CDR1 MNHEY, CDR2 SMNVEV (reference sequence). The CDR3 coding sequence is TGTGCCAGCAGTTGGAGGGGCAGGTCTGAAGCTTTCTTT. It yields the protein CASSWRGRSEAFF.

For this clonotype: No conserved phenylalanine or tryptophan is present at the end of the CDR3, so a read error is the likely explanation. CDR3 nucleotides: TGTGCCAGCAGTCCGTCCGGGACAACGAATCAGCCCCAGCATTAT. Encoded protein: CASSPSGTTNQPQHY. The chain is built from TRBV28 and TRBJ1-5, with TRBD1 as a possible D gene (6 bases). Germline V gives CDR1 MDHEN, CDR2 SYDVKM. The CDR3 loop spans 15 amino acids. V lost 5 bases, J lost 4 bases, and 15 bases lay in between.

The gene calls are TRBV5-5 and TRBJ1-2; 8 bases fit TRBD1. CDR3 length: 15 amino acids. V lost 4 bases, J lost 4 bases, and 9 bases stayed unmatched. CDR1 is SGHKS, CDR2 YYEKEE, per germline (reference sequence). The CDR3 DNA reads TGTGCCAGCAGCCTTGACAGGGGCCTATTCTATGGCTACACCTTC. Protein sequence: CASSLDRGLFYGYTF.

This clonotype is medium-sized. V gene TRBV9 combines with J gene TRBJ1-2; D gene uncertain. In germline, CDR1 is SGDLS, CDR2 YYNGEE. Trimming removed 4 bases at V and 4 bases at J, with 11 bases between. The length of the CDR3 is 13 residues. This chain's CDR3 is CASSPLAGYGYTF. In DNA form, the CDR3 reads TGTGCCAGCAGCCCCTTGGCCGGCTATGGCTACACCTTC.

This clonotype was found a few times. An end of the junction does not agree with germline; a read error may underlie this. CDR3 coding DNA: TGTGCCAACAGCTTAGGGGGCAACACTGAAGCTTTCTTT. This sequence encodes CANSLGGNTEAFF. V is TRBV11-3 and J is TRBJ1-1; 7 positions agree with TRBD1. Germline V CDR1 and CDR2: SGHNT, YENEEA. The CDR3 loop spans 13 amino acids.

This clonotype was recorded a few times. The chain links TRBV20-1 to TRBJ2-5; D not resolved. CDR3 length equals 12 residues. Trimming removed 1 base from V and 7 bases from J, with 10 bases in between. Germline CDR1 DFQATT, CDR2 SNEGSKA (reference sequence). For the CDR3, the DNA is TGCAGTGCTAGAGCACTCCCAGGGACCCAGTACTTC. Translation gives CSARALPGTQYF.